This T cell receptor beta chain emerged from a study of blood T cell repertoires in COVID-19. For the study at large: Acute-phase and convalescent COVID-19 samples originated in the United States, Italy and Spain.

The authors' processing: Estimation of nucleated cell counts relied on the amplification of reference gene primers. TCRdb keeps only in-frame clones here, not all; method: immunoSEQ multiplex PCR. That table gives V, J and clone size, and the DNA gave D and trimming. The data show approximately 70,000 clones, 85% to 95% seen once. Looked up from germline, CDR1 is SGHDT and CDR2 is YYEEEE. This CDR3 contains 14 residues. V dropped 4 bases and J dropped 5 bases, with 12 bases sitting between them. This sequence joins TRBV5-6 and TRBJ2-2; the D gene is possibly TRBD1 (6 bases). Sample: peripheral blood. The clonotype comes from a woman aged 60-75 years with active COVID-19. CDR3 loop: CASSTPGVTGELFF. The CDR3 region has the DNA TGTGCCAGCAGCACCCCAGGGGTTACCGGGGAGCTGTTTTTT.